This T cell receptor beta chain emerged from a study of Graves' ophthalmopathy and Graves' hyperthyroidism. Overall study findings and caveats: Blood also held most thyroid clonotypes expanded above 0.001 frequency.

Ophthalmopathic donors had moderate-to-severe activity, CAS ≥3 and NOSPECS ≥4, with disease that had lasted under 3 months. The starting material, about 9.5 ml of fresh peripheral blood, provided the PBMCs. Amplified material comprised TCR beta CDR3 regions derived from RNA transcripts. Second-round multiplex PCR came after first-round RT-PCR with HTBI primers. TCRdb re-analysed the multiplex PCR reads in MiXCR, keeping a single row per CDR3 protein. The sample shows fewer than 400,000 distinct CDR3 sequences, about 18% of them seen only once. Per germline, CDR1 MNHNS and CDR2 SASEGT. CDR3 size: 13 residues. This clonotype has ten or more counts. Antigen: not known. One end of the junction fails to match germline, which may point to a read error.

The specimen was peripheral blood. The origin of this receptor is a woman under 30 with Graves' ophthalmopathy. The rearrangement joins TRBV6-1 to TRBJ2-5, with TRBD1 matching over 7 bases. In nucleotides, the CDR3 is TGTGCCGGCAGCCGACCCAGGGGGGAGACCCAGTACTTC. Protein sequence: CAGSRPRGETQYF.